The next 25 T cell receptor beta chains were all read from a single sample in a study of T cell responses to AZD1222 COVID-19 vaccine (dated by TCRdb to the early 2020s). The method behind the library was the immunoSEQ multiplex PCR assay. TCRdb re-hosts the immuneACCESS table, in-frame sequences only. Its copies lack some clones; in the studies checked, an unresolved V gene accounts for under half of them, and the cause for the rest is not known. The sample includes 100,000 to 150,000 clones, with approximately 91% observed a single time. The ten largest make up less than 1.3% of the sample. Explained via the paper, the time point label denotes: about 28 days (+/-7) after the second vaccine dose. The sequences come from peripheral blood, collected 28 days after the second AZD1222 dose. These receptors were collected from an adult who received the AZD1222 COVID-19 vaccine.

This chain joins TRBV5-1 and TRBJ2-1; 7 nucleotides line up with TRBD2. This CDR3 is built from 15 residues. CDR1 is SGHRS and CDR2 is YFSETQ in the germline V gene. Trimming cost V 1 base and J 5 bases; bases outside gene matches: 6. CDR3 region: CASSLPSGNDNEQFF. CDR3 coding DNA: TGCGCCAGCAGCTTGCCTAGCGGTAACGACAATGAGCAGTTCTTC. The variable domain in full, with the rest retrieved from reference TRBV5-1 and TRBJ2-1, is KAGVTQTPRYLIKTRGQQVTLSCSPISGHRSVSWYQQTPGQGLQFLFEYFSETQRNKGNFPGRFSGRQFSNSRSEMNVSTLELGDSALYLCASSLPSGNDNEQFFGPGTRLTVL.

The V gene is TRBV5-4, the J gene TRBJ1-2; TRBD1 aligns across 11 bases. Germline-derived CDR1 and CDR2 are SGHNT and YYREEE (reference sequence). There are 18 residues in the CDR3. The J segment lost 0 bases and the V segment lost 1 base, leaving 8 bases of the junction unmatched. The CDR3 here is CASSLYRTGGSPNYGYTF. CDR3 DNA: TGTGCCAGCAGCTTGTATCGGACAGGGGGCTCCCCTAACTATGGCTACACCTTC.

This clone was detected a few times. The chain recombines TRBV7-3 with TRBJ1-2; D call uncertain. This CDR3 spans 17 amino acids. V was cut by 0 bases and J by 0 bases, with 14 bases left in between. CDR1 is SGHTA, CDR2 FQGTGA, per germline. The CDR3 nucleotides are TGTGCCAGCAGCTTAACGTCCCCGCCGACACCTAACTATGGCTACACCTTC. It is translated as CASSLTSPPTPNYGYTF.

The CDR3, as DNA: TGTGCCAGCAGTGTGACGGACCTGAACACCGGGGAGCTGTTTTTT. Encoded protein: CASSVTDLNTGELFF. The V gene is TRBV2, the J gene TRBJ2-2; D is undetermined. CDR1 is SNHLY and CDR2 is FYNNEI in the germline V gene. This CDR3 contains 15 residues. The ends were cut back, 4 bases at V and 1 base at J, with 10 bases in the middle.

This CDR3 reads CSAISRLDEQYF. DNA of the CDR3: TGCAGCGCTATAAGCAGGTTGGACGAGCAGTACTTC. The chain links TRBV29-1 to TRBJ2-7; D gene unclear. CDR3 size: 12 residues. V was trimmed by 7 bases and J by 5 bases, leaving 15 bases between them. Germline V gene lookup returns CDR1 SQVTM and CDR2 ANQGSEA.

CDR3 protein: CASSPSSTVYEQYF. For the CDR3, the DNA is TGTGCCAGTAGTCCGAGCTCCACGGTCTACGAGCAGTACTTC. The V call is TRBV19, the J call TRBJ2-7, with D uncertain. Germline values: CDR1 LNHDA, CDR2 SQIVND (reference sequence). The CDR3 contains 14 residues. Trimming removed 5 bases at V and 3 bases at J, with 14 bases between.

The V call is TRBV27, the J call TRBJ2-7, with TRBD1 matching 11 bases. Trimming took 7 bases from V and 5 from J; bases not matched to a gene: 10. The germline V gene encodes CDR1 MNHEY and CDR2 SMNVEV (reference sequence). The CDR3 spans 15 residues. The CDR3 region is CASKGSGTGGHEQYF. CDR3 sequence (DNA): TGTGCCAGCAAGGGGTCCGGGACAGGGGGGCACGAGCAGTACTTC.

V gene TRBV2 combines with J gene TRBJ2-7; the match to TRBD2 covers 14 bases. Germline CDR1 reads SNHLY; CDR2 reads FYNNEI. The CDR3 runs to 17 residues. With 6 bases clipped from V and 0 bases from J, the junction kept 7 bases outside the gene matches. The DNA of the CDR3 is TGTGCCAGCAGGGGACTAGCGGGAGTCCGGGGCTCCTACGAGCAGTACTTC. Protein product: CASRGLAGVRGSYEQYF.

V and J are TRBV15 and TRBJ2-3; 9 nucleotides match TRBD2. This CDR3 is built from 15 residues. The germline V gene encodes CDR1 LNHNV and CDR2 YYDKDF (reference sequence). V lost 5 bases and J lost 3; bases outside the gene matches: 6. DNA of the CDR3: TGTGCCACCAGCGGCGGGAGGGCCCGGACAGATACGCAGTATTTT. It yields the protein CATSGGRARTDTQYF.

V is TRBV10-3 and J is TRBJ2-3, with D uncertain. The V end lost 4 bases, the J end lost 3 bases, and 11 bases lay between the germline ends. The CDR3 is 14 residues long. Germline V gives CDR1 ENHRY, CDR2 SYGVKD. CDR3 coding DNA: TGTGCCATCAGTGGTGGCTTAGGTACAGATACGCAGTATTTT. Translation: CAISGGLGTDTQYF.

The chain couples TRBV19 to TRBJ1-5; D possibly corresponds to TRBD1 (5 bases). Germline assignment: CDR1 LNHDA and CDR2 SQIVND (reference sequence). The length of the CDR3 is 16 residues. V was clipped by 0 bases and J by 3 bases, with 12 bases between them. The CDR3 reads CASSIDQGRNNQPQHF. The CDR3 nucleotides read TGTGCCAGTAGTATAGATCAGGGACGTAACAATCAGCCCCAGCATTTT.

This rearrangement joins TRBV9 to TRBJ2-7; D may be TRBD2 (6 bases). Trimming took off 2 bases at V and 3 bases at J, with 21 bases between the two ends. The CDR3 covers 17 residues. Germline CDR1 and CDR2: SGDLS and YYNGEE. DNA of the CDR3: TGTGCCAGCAGCGTTACCCGGGAGACTTCTGGATTCTACGAGCAGTACTTC. Translated, it gives CASSVTRETSGFYEQYF.

This clone was observed a handful of times. CDR3 bases: TGTGCCAGCAGTTTTAGGACAGGGGGCCGCGAGCAGTACTTC. This gives the protein CASSFRTGGREQYF. The V gene is TRBV27, the J gene TRBJ2-7; 11 bases fit TRBD1. The germline CDR1 and CDR2 sequences are MNHEY and SMNVEV (reference sequence). The CDR3 spans 14 residues. V shed 3 bases and J 6 bases; nucleotides not matched to a gene: 4.

This clone showed up just once. This rearrangement joins TRBV7-3 to TRBJ2-2; TRBD2 agrees at 16 bases. This CDR3 is 20 amino acids long. V was pared by 1 base and J by 2 bases, with 7 bases of the junction left unmatched. CDR1 and CDR2 (germline): SGHTA, FQGTGA. Here the CDR3 DNA reads TGTGCCAGCAGCTTAATAGCGGGACTAGCGGGAGGGGGAAACACCGGGGAGCTGTTTTTT. Translation: CASSLIAGLAGGGNTGELFF.

The chain combines TRBV19 with TRBJ1-5, with D tentatively TRBD1 (5 bases). CDR3 length: 16 amino acids. CDR1 is LNHDA and CDR2 is SQIVND in the germline V gene (reference sequence). The V end lost 6 bases, the J end lost 0 bases, and 15 bases lay between the germline ends. CDR3 in amino acids: CASRRDVLYSNQPQHF. CDR3 bases: TGTGCCAGTAGGAGGGACGTTCTATATAGCAATCAGCCCCAGCATTTT.

The V and J genes are TRBV19 and TRBJ1-3, with unresolved D. Per germline, CDR1 LNHDA and CDR2 SQIVND (reference sequence). The CDR3 length is 15 residues. The V and J ends lost 6 bases and 0 bases respectively, with 12 bases between them. CDR3 DNA sequence: TGTGCCAGTAGCCCCACAGAAGCCTCTGGAAACACCATATATTTT. Translating it yields CASSPTEASGNTIYF.

The chain couples TRBV30 to TRBJ2-7, with a weak D call TRBD1 (5 bases). V dropped 4 bases and J dropped 0 bases, with 16 bases sitting between them. Germline CDR1 GTSNPN, CDR2 SVGIG (reference sequence). The CDR3 runs 15 residues. CDR3 residues: CAWKQRGGASYEQYF. As DNA, the CDR3 is TGTGCCTGGAAACAACGAGGTGGGGCCTCCTACGAGCAGTACTTC.

This chain links TRBV19 with TRBJ2-4; TRBD2 agrees at 8 bases. V lost 4 bases, J lost 7 bases, and 6 bases stayed unmatched. Germline V CDR1 and CDR2: LNHDA, SQIVND (reference sequence). The CDR3 extends over 14 amino acids. CDR3 sequence (DNA): TGTGCCAGTAGTACCGTAGCGGGACCGAACATTCAGTACTTC. Translation gives CASSTVAGPNIQYF.

The rearrangement uses TRBV5-1 and TRBJ2-7; 9 nucleotides line up with TRBD2. Germline CDR1 reads SGHRS; CDR2 reads YFSETQ. V lost 4 bases to trimming and J lost 7 bases; unmatched junction nucleotides: 15. The CDR3 contains 16 residues. CDR3 coding DNA: TGCGCCAGCAGCGCGGGCTCCGGGACTAGCCTACAAGAGCAGTACTTC. Translated: CASSAGSGTSLQEQYF.

The chain uses TRBV5-4 and TRBJ2-2, with D unresolved. The CDR3 has 13 amino acids. Germline loops: CDR1 SGHNT, CDR2 YYREEE (reference sequence). V was trimmed by 4 bases and J by 3 bases, leaving 7 bases between them. The CDR3 spells CASSRDYTGELFF. The DNA of the CDR3 is TGTGCCAGCAGCCGCGACTACACCGGGGAGCTGTTTTTT. Using reference TRBV5-4 and TRBJ2-2 for the parts outside the CDR3, the full variable domain is ETGVTQSPTHLIKTRGQQVTLRCSSQSGHNTVSWYQQALGQGPQFIFQYYREEENGRGNFPPRFSGLQFPNYSSELNVNALELDDSALYLCASSRDYTGELFFGEGSRLTVL.

This rearrangement joins TRBV28 to TRBJ1-2; tentatively, D is TRBD1 (6 bases). Trimming stripped 7 bases from V and 4 bases from J, with 19 bases between. CDR1 and CDR2 from the germline V gene are MDHEN and SYDVKM. The CDR3 has 15 amino acids. The CDR3 reads CASTRGGANPYGYTF. For the CDR3, the DNA is TGTGCCAGCACGCGCGGGGGGGCCAACCCCTATGGCTACACCTTC.

The V call is TRBV19, the J call TRBJ1-5; D is uncertain. CDR1 is LNHDA and CDR2 is SQIVND in the germline V gene (reference sequence). V gave up 2 bases and J gave up 1 base, with 21 bases separating them. This CDR3 is 19 amino acids long. The CDR3 reads CASSILFVWESGSNQPQHF. CDR3 sequence (DNA): TGTGCCAGTAGTATACTGTTCGTGTGGGAATCGGGAAGCAATCAGCCCCAGCATTTT. The variable domain in full, with the rest retrieved from reference TRBV19 and TRBJ1-5, is DGGITQSPKYLFRKEGQNVTLSCEQNLNHDAMYWYRQDPGQGLRLIYYSQIVNDFQKGDIAEGYSVSREKKESFPLTVTSAQKNPTAFYLCASSILFVWESGSNQPQHFGDGTRLSIL.

The CDR3 DNA reads as TGTGCCAGCGGAGCGAACAGCAATCCACCCCTCCACTTT. Its protein product is CASGANSNPPLHF. This rearrangement joins TRBV12-3 or TRBV12-4 to TRBJ1-6, with D unclear. The CDR3 extends over 13 amino acids. Trimming pared 8 bases from V and 11 bases from J, leaving 16 bases between.

The chain links TRBV24-1 to TRBJ1-1, with 7 positions matching TRBD1. Trimming took 3 bases from V and 5 from J; bases not matched to a gene: 8. The CDR3 has 15 amino acids. The germline V gene has CDR1 KGHDR and CDR2 SFDVKD. CDR3 DNA sequence: TGTGCCACCAGTGATCCCTCGAAGACAGGGACTGAAGCTTTCTTT. It encodes CATSDPSKTGTEAFF.

The chain is built from TRBV19 and TRBJ1-1; 8 bases line up with TRBD1. The germline V gene encodes CDR1 LNHDA and CDR2 SQIVND (reference sequence). This CDR3 region has 15 residues. With V trimmed by 6 bases and J by 1 base, 7 bases remained unmatched. The CDR3 sequence is CASSPMGTGNTEAFF. As DNA, the CDR3 is TGTGCCAGTAGCCCTATGGGGACAGGGAACACTGAAGCTTTCTTT.